A single T cell receptor (beta chain) is shown here with its context. The antigen remains undetermined. The sample originates from a study of vaccination effects on CD4 cells after COVID-19. Overall study: The post-vaccine samples were taken, at the median, 72 days after the second dose.

TCRdb's table, derived via immunoSEQ multiplex PCR, lists solely in-frame clones and lacks some. This sample has about 59,000 clones, with about 73% found just once. In the ViraFEST assay, antigen-specific CD4+ clonotypes were identified by expansion after peptide-pool stimulation. Culture proceeded for nine to ten days, and CD4+ T cells were then isolated. Each participant was given two doses of one vaccine (BNT162b2 or mRNA-1273). Half-medium replacement with IL-2 medium occurred on days 3 and 7. The CDR3 totals 15 residues. Germline loops: CDR1 SGHTA, CDR2 FQGNSA. Trimming cost V 4 bases and J 0 bases, with 10 bases left between them.

The clonotype comes from a human donor who received a COVID-19 vaccine. Sequencing was performed on CD4+ T cells from PBMCs cultured with HCoV-OC43 spike peptides, taken after COVID-19 vaccination. Subset indicated: HCoV-OC43 spike overlapping peptide pool stimulation. J is TRBJ1-5 and V is TRBV7-2; a weak D match, TRBD1 (5 bases). This CDR3 reads CASSSDSYSNQPQHF. In DNA form, the CDR3 reads TGTGCCAGCAGCTCTGACAGTTATAGCAATCAGCCCCAGCATTTT. The full variable domain, with the rest looked up from reference TRBV7-2 and TRBJ1-5, is GAGVSQSPSNKVTEKGKDVELRCDPISGHTALYWYRQSLGQGLEFLIYFQGNSAPDKSGLPSDRFSAERTGGSVSTLTIQRTQQEDSAVYLCASSSDSYSNQPQHFGDGTRLSIL.